The 24 T cell receptor beta chains reported below all come from one sample, sequenced in a study of blood T cell repertoires in COVID-19. Profiling relied on immunoSEQ multiplex PCR, and the TCRdb table lists in-frame clones only, not all of them. Seen here are about 30,000 clones, roughly nine tenths observed once, and the top ten hold 2% to 2.5%. The sequencing sample was made of peripheral blood. The receptors were gathered from a man in his fifties or sixties with active COVID-19.

The genes are TRBV19 and TRBJ2-2; 12 nucleotides match TRBD2. Trimming took 4 bases from V and 10 from J; bases not matched to a gene: 4. Germline loops: CDR1 LNHDA, CDR2 SQIVND (reference sequence). The CDR3 is 14 amino acids. CDR3 in DNA: TGTGCCAGTAGTAAACTAGCGGGGGGTGTGGAGCTGTTTTTT. It codes for CASSKLAGGVELFF.

This chain connects TRBV5-1 to TRBJ1-1; a weak D match, TRBD1 (5 bases). The CDR3 loop spans 13 amino acids. Trimming shortened V by 6 bases and J by 5 bases, and 14 bases separated the two germline ends. Germline V gene sequence: CDR1 SGHRS, CDR2 YFSETQ. The CDR3 bases are TGCGCCAGCACCCAGTGGGGGGGAACTGAAGCTTTCTTT. This codes for CASTQWGGTEAFF.

This clone has more than one count but fewer than ten. The V call is TRBV2, the J call TRBJ1-3; 7 positions match TRBD1. V trimming: 4 bases; J trimming: 6 bases; junction bases outside the gene matches: 6. The CDR3 sequence is 14 residues long. Germline V gives CDR1 SNHLY, CDR2 FYNNEI. The CDR3 sequence is CASSGQGGSNTIYF. DNA for the CDR3: TGTGCCAGCAGTGGACAGGGAGGATCAAACACCATATATTTT. Complete variable domain (other parts from reference TRBV2 and TRBJ1-3): EPEVTQTPSHQVTQMGQEVILRCVPISNHLYFYWYRQILGQKVEFLVSFYNNEISEKSEIFDDQFSVERPDGSNFTLKIRSTKLEDSAMYFCASSGQGGSNTIYFGEGSWLTVV.

The chain links TRBV14 to TRBJ1-1; tentative D call: TRBD1 (5 bases). Trimming took 4 bases from V and 3 from J, leaving 12 bases between them. Germline lookup yields CDR1 SGHDN and CDR2 FVKESK. The CDR3 has 14 residues. The CDR3: CASSLAGSYTEAFF. The CDR3 nucleotides read TGTGCCAGCAGCCTAGCAGGGTCTTACACTGAAGCTTTCTTT.

V and J are TRBV4-1 and TRBJ2-7; possibly TRBD1 for D (6 bases). Germline V CDR1 and CDR2: MGHRA, YSYEKL. The CDR3 has 14 amino acids. Trimming removed 4 bases at V and 3 bases at J, with 13 bases between. The CDR3 region is CASSLHTDSYEQYF. Written as DNA, the CDR3 is TGCGCCAGCAGCCTCCATACGGACAGCTACGAGCAGTACTTC.

With regard to this clone: Other DNA sequences in the same sample also yield this CDR3. J is TRBJ2-5 and V is TRBV12-3 or TRBV12-4; no reliable D call. The CDR3 has 11 amino acids. V dropped 6 bases and J dropped 1 base, with 3 bases sitting between them. The CDR3 nucleotides read TGTGCCAGCAGCGTCCAAGAGACCCAGTACTTC. Its protein product is CASSVQETQYF.

For this clone: One junction end disagrees with the germline gene, perhaps due to a read error. The chain employs TRBV2 and TRBJ1-2, with 9 bases aligning to TRBD1. CDR1 and CDR2 (germline): SNHLY, FYNNEI. The CDR3 runs 15 residues. CDR3 sequence reads: CASSEGGTMGGQGAF. The CDR3 region has the DNA TGTGCCAGCAGTGAAGGCGGAACTATGGGGGGACAGGGCGCCTTC.

J is TRBJ1-4 and V is TRBV28, with unresolved D. The ends were cut back, 4 bases at V and 8 bases at J, with 8 bases in the middle. From germline, CDR1 is MDHEN and CDR2 SYDVKM. The CDR3 covers 12 residues. The CDR3 loop is CASSSGSEKLFF. CDR3 coding DNA: TGTGCCAGCAGTTCGGGTTCGGAAAAACTGTTTTTT. Full variable domain (missing parts from reference TRBV28 and TRBJ1-4): DVKVTQSSRYLVKRTGEKVFLECVQDMDHENMFWYRQDPGLGLRLIYFSYDVKMKEKGDIPEGYSVSREKKERFSLILESASTNQTSMYLCASSSGSEKLFFGSGTQLSVL.

The rearrangement joins TRBV28 to TRBJ2-5, with 7 bases lining up with TRBD1. Trimming at V came to 1 base and at J to 3 bases, leaving 2 bases not matched to a gene. CDR1 is MDHEN, CDR2 SYDVKM, per germline. CDR3 length: 14 amino acids. The CDR3 bases are TGTGCCAGCAGTTTATCTACAGGGGAAGAGACCCAGTACTTC. This sequence encodes CASSLSTGEETQYF.

The chain uses TRBV27 and TRBJ2-5; 9 bases match TRBD1. Germline V CDR1 and CDR2: MNHEY, SMNVEV (reference sequence). This CDR3 has 14 residues. V lost 5 bases, J lost 3 bases, and 4 bases stayed unmatched. Written as DNA, the CDR3 is TGTGCCAGCAGTCCCGGGACAGGGAAAGAGACCCAGTACTTC. Residues: CASSPGTGKETQYF.

The chain employs TRBV5-1 and TRBJ1-2, with a tentative D call TRBD1 (6 bases). The germline CDR1 and CDR2 sequences are SGHRS and YFSETQ. V lost 4 bases and J 7 bases, leaving 17 bases between the germline ends. The CDR3 extends over 14 amino acids. The CDR3 region is CASSPDSPIVGYTF. As DNA, the CDR3 is TGCGCCAGCAGCCCGGACAGCCCGATAGTTGGCTACACCTTC.

The chain links TRBV27 to TRBJ1-1; D is ambiguous. This CDR3 comprises 14 residues. The V and J ends lost 5 bases and 4 bases respectively, with 14 bases between them. CDR1 is MNHEY, CDR2 SMNVEV, per germline (reference sequence). The DNA for the CDR3 is TGTGCCAGCAGTGCCGGGGTTGTTAGCACTGAAGCTTTCTTT. Encoded protein: CASSAGVVSTEAFF.

The rearrangement joins TRBV5-1 to TRBJ2-3, with 7 bases fitting TRBD1. Germline CDR1 SGHRS, CDR2 YFSETQ. Unmatched junction bases numbered 11, after V lost 4 bases and J lost 3 bases. This CDR3 has 16 residues. CDR3 protein: CASSVNRGLLTDTQYF. CDR3 DNA: TGCGCCAGCAGCGTGAACAGGGGCCTCTTGACAGATACGCAGTATTTT.

The rearrangement uses TRBV28 and TRBJ1-5; possible D gene TRBD1, 5 bases. Germline-derived CDR1 and CDR2 are MDHEN and SYDVKM. This CDR3 region has 15 residues. V lost 5 bases, J lost 6 bases, and 17 bases lay in between. The CDR3 DNA reads TGTGCCAGCAGTACCCGAATAGGGGCAGGTCAGCCCCAGCATTTT. It codes for CASSTRIGAGQPQHF.

V usage is TRBV27 and J usage is TRBJ2-2; D uncertain. CDR1 is MNHEY and CDR2 is SMNVEV in the germline V gene (reference sequence). This CDR3 has 15 residues. Trimming left V 7 bases short and J 3 bases short, with 15 bases between. CDR3 residues: CASNLTPGDTGELFF. The CDR3 nucleotides read TGTGCCAGCAATCTCACACCCGGAGACACCGGGGAGCTGTTTTTT.

The table lists this clone with a count of one. This rearrangement joins TRBV5-1 to TRBJ2-2; TRBD1 aligns across 7 bases. CDR3 length equals 15 residues. After removal of 0 bases from V and 3 bases from J, the junction contained 2 bases not matched to a gene. Germline CDR1 reads SGHRS; CDR2 reads YFSETQ. CDR3 in DNA: TGCGCCAGCAGCTTGGTAGGGGGCGACACCGGGGAGCTGTTTTTT. Its protein is CASSLVGGDTGELFF.

This clone was observed once. This chain uses TRBV30 with TRBJ2-7; D is unclear. Trimming took 6 bases from V and 0 from J, leaving 9 bases between them. The length of the CDR3 is 12 residues. CDR1 and CDR2 (germline): GTSNPN, SVGIG (reference sequence). The DNA for the CDR3 is TGTGCCTGCAGACAAGCCTCCTACGAGCAGTACTTC. Translation gives CACRQASYEQYF.

The chain joins TRBV24-1 to TRBJ2-3; D remains unclear. CDR1 KGHDR and CDR2 SFDVKD come from the germline V gene. V dropped 3 bases and J dropped 5 bases, with 11 bases sitting between them. The CDR3 is made up of 14 amino acids. For the CDR3, the DNA is TGTGCCACCAGTGATCCGACCGCAGGAGATACGCAGTATTTT. Translation: CATSDPTAGDTQYF.

The V call is TRBV21-1, the J call TRBJ2-1; TRBD2 is the table's D call, not checked against the DNA. TRBV21-1 has pseudogene status. This CDR3 spans 20 amino acids. CDR3 sequence (DNA): TGTGCCAGCAGCAAAGAAACTAGCGGGAGCCCTAGGAGCTCCTACAATGAGCAGTTCTTC. Amino acid sequence: CASSKETSGSPRSSYNEQFF.

The CDR3, as DNA: TGTGCCAGCTCACCCTCGCGCGGTGCCACCGGGGAGCTGTTTTTT. Translation gives CASSPSRGATGELFF. The J gene is TRBJ2-2, the V gene TRBV18; no firm D call. Germline V gene lookup returns CDR1 KGHSH and CDR2 LQKENI. The length of the CDR3 is 15 residues. V gave up 3 bases and J gave up 4 bases, with 12 bases separating them.

V is TRBV7-9 and J is TRBJ2-2, with 11 nucleotides matching TRBD2. This CDR3 spans 17 amino acids. Germline-derived CDR1 and CDR2 are SEHNR and FQNEAQ (reference sequence). The V gene end was trimmed by 3 bases and the J gene end by 5 bases; junction bases not matched to a gene: 8. The CDR3 region is CASSFWLAGGRTGELFF. CDR3 coding DNA: TGTGCCAGCAGCTTCTGGCTAGCGGGGGGCCGTACCGGGGAGCTGTTTTTT.

J is TRBJ2-7 and V is TRBV18, with D perhaps TRBD1 (6 bases). Trimming stripped 3 bases from V and 4 bases from J, with 13 bases between. The germline gives CDR1 KGHSH, CDR2 LQKENI. The CDR3 consists of 14 residues. The CDR3 spells CASSPGTPTYEQYF. CDR3 sequence (DNA): TGTGCCAGCTCACCCGGGACACCCACTTACGAGCAGTACTTC.

The chain uses TRBV12-3 or TRBV12-4 and TRBJ2-7, with 8 positions matching TRBD2. CDR3 length equals 13 residues. V was clipped by 5 bases and J by 1 base; unmatched bases: 1. The CDR3, as DNA: TGTGCCAGCAGTCCGGGGGGGTCCTACGAGCAGTACTTC. Protein product: CASSPGGSYEQYF.

The genes are TRBV24-1 and TRBJ2-1, with TRBD2 identical over 12 bases. V shed 3 bases, J shed 4 bases, and the junction held 3 bases outside the gene matches. The CDR3 runs to 16 residues. CDR1 KGHDR and CDR2 SFDVKD come from the germline V gene. The CDR3 here is CATSDATSGGYNEQFF. The CDR3 nucleotides read TGTGCCACCAGTGATGCGACTAGCGGGGGTTACAATGAGCAGTTCTTC.